Below, one TCR beta chain is given with its context. V shed 7 bases and J 8 bases; nucleotides not matched to a gene: 8. The V gene's germline CDR1 is MNHNY and CDR2 SVGAGI (reference sequence). The CDR3 length is 14 residues. The data derive from a study of shared T cell receptors in the human thymus. This table comes from immunoSEQ multiplex PCR, and its TCRdb copy is limited to in-frame clones, with some not included. The table includes 630,000 or so clones, around 87% detected once. The same data also contributed to another study, on human thymus T cells. In that study: The source of the thymus tissue was resections taken during corrective heart surgery.

The receptor's source is a boy in the first two years of life with a congenital heart defect. V gene TRBV6-6 combines with J gene TRBJ1-4; 9 bases line up with TRBD1. Sequencing was performed on thymocytes. The CDR3 nucleotides read TGTGCCAGCAATCCGGGACAGGGTGGGGAAAAACTGTTTTTT. Its translation: CASNPGQGGEKLFF.